This is a list of T cell receptor beta chains from one sample in a study of identical twins. MiXCR, applied by TCRdb to the 5' RACE reads, yields one record per CDR3 protein. Of around 200,000 distinct CDR3 sequences listed, around 10% were seen once; the top ten hold 5% to 6%. Source material: memory (CD45RO+) T cells sorted from blood. The source is a woman aged 18-35 years in good health. CDR3s include the opening cysteine and the closing phenylalanine or tryptophan. The D gene is left open where the match is weak. Size tells how often a clone was seen (once, few, many) or the class of an expanded clone, and some rows leave it out.

>TRBV12-3/TRBV12-4|TRBJ1-2|13|.|.
CASTQGWASGYTF
TGTGCCAGCACCCAGGGTTGGGCTAGTGGCTACACCTTC
>TRBV6-5|TRBJ1-2|11|.|many
CASSNRAGYTF
TGTGCCAGCAGCAACAGGGCTGGCTACACCTTC
>TRBV7-2|TRBJ2-7|16|TRBD1|.
CASSLEIRTGSYEQYF
TGTGCCAGCAGCTTAGAGATTAGGACAGGTTCTTACGAGCAGTACTTC
>TRBV25-1|TRBJ2-1|17|TRBD2|few
CASSEPEGLAGVNEQFF
TGTGCCAGCAGTGAGCCGGAGGGACTAGCGGGAGTGAATGAGCAGTTCTTC
>TRBV9|TRBJ2-7|14|TRBD2|few
CASSRGGIPYEQYF
TGTGCCAGCAGCCGGGGGGGAATCCCCTACGAGCAGTACTTC
>TRBV12-3/TRBV12-4|TRBJ2-1|16|TRBD2|.
CDSIGRGTSGSREQFF
TGTGACAGCATTGGCCGAGGGACTAGCGGGAGTCGAGAGCAGTTCTTC
>TRBV29-1|TRBJ2-7|15|.|few
CSVVYLGGHPYEQYF
TGCAGCGTTGTCTACTTAGGGGGACACCCCTACGAGCAGTACTTC
>TRBV20-1|TRBJ2-7|12|.|.
CSAADGFYGQYF
TGCAGTGCTGCGGACGGGTTCTACGGGCAGTACTTC
>TRBV27|TRBJ2-7|11|TRBD1|.
CASRARGLQYF
TGTGCCAGCCGAGCCAGGGGGCTGCAGTACTTC
>TRBV6-1|TRBJ2-5|14|.|many
CASSEGGRQETQYF
TGTGCCAGCAGTGAAGGGGGCCGCCAAGAGACCCAGTACTTC
>TRBV12-3/TRBV12-4|TRBJ2-7|12|.|many
CASSLGFYEQYF
TGTGCCAGCAGCTTAGGCTTCTACGAGCAGTACTTC
>TRBV5-1|TRBJ1-4|17|.|few
CASSLEPGDRTDEKLFF
TGCGCCAGCAGCTTGGAGCCGGGAGACAGGACAGATGAAAAACTGTTTTTT
>TRBV7-2|TRBJ1-1|14|.|few
CASRPQGRNTEAFF
TGTGCCAGCAGGCCCCAGGGGAGGAACACTGAAGCTTTCTTT
>TRBV21-1|TRBJ2-7|14|.|.
CASSRGGTSYEQYF
TGTGCCAGCAGCAGAGGGGGGACTTCCTACGAGCAGTACTTC
>TRBV20-1|TRBJ2-4|15|.|few
CSARDVRVAKNIQYF
TGCAGTGCTAGAGACGTACGCGTGGCCAAAAACATTCAGTACTTC
>TRBV2|TRBJ2-2|14|.|many
CASSGARNTGELFF
TGTGCCAGCAGTGGTGCGCGAAACACCGGGGAGCTGTTTTTT
>TRBV19|TRBJ2-7|15|TRBD1|few
CASSRAGTAQYEQYF
TGTGCCAGTAGTAGAGCCGGGACAGCCCAATACGAGCAGTACTTC
>TRBV11-1|TRBJ1-1|15|.|few
CASSPYRLEDTEAFF
TGTGCCAGCAGCCCCTACAGGTTGGAGGACACTGAAGCTTTCTTT
>TRBV7-8|TRBJ2-3|16|TRBD2|many
CASSEIAGGYSDTQYF
TGTGCCAGCAGCGAGATAGCGGGGGGGTATTCAGATACGCAGTATTTT
>TRBV4-3|TRBJ2-1|14|.|.
CASSQGGLHNEQFF
TGCGCCAGCAGCCAAGGGGGACTTCACAATGAGCAGTTCTTC
>TRBV20-1|TRBJ1-1|13|.|many
CSAPISGGTEAFF
TGCAGTGCTCCGATCTCAGGCGGAACTGAAGCTTTCTTT
>TRBV6-6|TRBJ2-2|13|.|.
CASSHLTAGELFF
TGTGCCAGCAGTCACCTGACAGCCGGGGAGCTGTTTTTT
>TRBV20-1|TRBJ2-6|15|.|.
CSASPPNSGANVLTF
TGCAGTGCTAGCCCTCCAAACTCTGGGGCCAACGTCCTGACTTTC
>TRBV18|TRBJ1-5|16|.|many
CASSTGTPSQNQPQHF
TGTGCCAGCTCAACGGGGACACCTTCTCAAAATCAGCCCCAGCATTTT
>TRBV2|TRBJ2-3|13|.|.
CASSKPFTDTQYF
TGTGCCAGCAGTAAACCATTCACAGATACGCAGTATTTT
>TRBV20-1|TRBJ2-5|12|TRBD1|.
CSAGTGGETQYF
TGCAGTGCTGGGACAGGGGGAGAGACCCAGTACTTC
>TRBV9|TRBJ1-2|13|.|few
CASSVRSGYGYTF
TGTGCCAGCAGCGTACGAAGTGGTTATGGCTACACCTTC
>TRBV10-2|TRBJ1-3|16|TRBD1|few
CASSETGGEFVGTIYF
TGCGCCAGCAGTGAGACAGGGGGCGAGTTCGTAGGCACCATATATTTT
>TRBV20-1|TRBJ2-1|15|.|.
CSATSGFTPYNEQFF
TGCAGTGCTACGAGCGGATTTACGCCTTACAATGAGCAGTTCTTC
>TRBV7-9|TRBJ2-3|14|.|.
CASSWEGLDSVRYF
TGTGCCAGCAGCTGGGAAGGTCTCGATAGTGTTCGGTATTTT
>TRBV5-4|TRBJ2-3|15|TRBD1|few
CASSVRTGAGDTQYF
TGTGCCAGCAGCGTCAGGACAGGGGCGGGAGATACGCAGTATTTT
>TRBV5-1|TRBJ2-2|16|TRBD2|few
CASRQTSGANTGELFF
TGCGCCAGCAGACAGACTAGCGGGGCGAACACCGGGGAGCTGTTTTTT
>TRBV3-1|TRBJ1-2|16|.|.
CASSAVWDPRDYGYTF
TGTGCCAGCAGCGCAGTTTGGGACCCGAGGGACTATGGCTACACCTTC
>TRBV6-1|TRBJ1-4|17|TRBD1|.
CASSTPGQGVTNEKLFF
TGTGCCAGCAGCACCCCGGGACAGGGGGTAACAAATGAAAAACTGTTTTTT
>TRBV3-1|TRBJ1-1|14|TRBD1|.
CASSRTGVNTEAFF
TGTGCCAGCAGCCGGACAGGAGTTAACACTGAAGCTTTCTTT
>TRBV15|TRBJ2-5|14|TRBD2|.
CATSSWAGEPTQYF
TGTGCCACCAGCTCCTGGGCGGGGGAACCGACCCAGTACTTC
>TRBV6-1|TRBJ1-2|13|.|.
CASRITVNYGYTF
TGTGCCAGCAGGATAACAGTTAACTATGGCTACACCTTC
>TRBV9|TRBJ1-3|13|.|many
CASSQGLENTIYF
TGTGCCAGCAGCCAGGGACTTGAAAACACCATATATTTT
>TRBV3-1|TRBJ1-5|16|.|.
CASSQSMGPRSQPQHF
TGTGCCAGCAGCCAGAGTATGGGGCCAAGGAGTCAGCCCCAGCATTTT
>TRBV6-5|TRBJ1-1|15|.|few
CASSSWGGGGTEAFF
TGTGCCAGCAGTTCGTGGGGGGGGGGCGGCACTGAAGCTTTCTTT
>TRBV7-6|TRBJ1-1|13|TRBD1|few
CASSRDSQTEAFF
TGTGCCAGCAGCCGGGACAGTCAAACTGAAGCTTTCTTT
>TRBV10-3|TRBJ2-7|11|TRBD1|few
CAARDRSEQYF
TGTGCCGCCCGGGACAGAAGCGAGCAGTACTTC
>TRBV7-2|TRBJ1-1|14|.|many
CASSVIRGETEAFF
TGTGCCAGCAGCGTAATCAGGGGAGAAACTGAAGCTTTCTTT
>TRBV12-3/TRBV12-4|TRBJ2-2|14|TRBD2|few
CASSLWTRGGELFF
TGTGCCAGCAGTTTGTGGACTAGGGGCGGGGAGCTGTTTTTT
>TRBV6-5|TRBJ1-5|11|.|few
CASGVREPQHF
TGTGCCAGCGGGGTCCGTGAGCCCCAGCATTTT
>TRBV12-5|TRBJ2-2|16|TRBD2|.
CASGGSRSGGTGELFF
TGTGCTAGTGGTGGGTCCCGGAGCGGGGGGACCGGGGAGCTGTTTTTT
>TRBV7-2|TRBJ1-4|15|.|many
CASSFADSTNEKLFF
TGTGCCAGCAGCTTCGCGGACAGTACTAATGAAAAACTGTTTTTT
>TRBV7-9|TRBJ1-4|14|TRBD1|few
CASSPQGWGEKLFF
TGTGCCAGCAGCCCACAGGGGTGGGGTGAAAAACTGTTTTTT
>TRBV6-5|TRBJ2-1|12|.|few
CASSPRDGKQFF
TGTGCCAGCAGTCCCCGGGACGGTAAGCAGTTCTTC
>TRBV6-5|TRBJ2-1|14|.|.
CASSYPQRGNEQFF
TGTGCCAGCAGTTACCCGCAAAGGGGCAATGAGCAGTTCTTC
>TRBV20-1|TRBJ1-2|13|.|many
CSASLQGFYGYTF
TGCAGTGCGAGCCTACAGGGCTTCTATGGCTACACCTTC
>TRBV4-3|TRBJ2-2|16|TRBD2|few
CASSDLAGGMVGELFF
TGCGCCAGCAGTGACCTAGCGGGAGGAATGGTCGGGGAGCTGTTTTTT
>TRBV29-1|TRBJ1-2|11|TRBD1|.
CSGWDRESYTF
TGCAGCGGATGGGACAGGGAGTCCTACACCTTC
>TRBV7-9|TRBJ2-7|13|TRBD1|few
CASSRNDRDEQYF
TGTGCCAGCAGCCGAAACGACAGGGACGAGCAGTACTTC
>TRBV2|TRBJ1-2|13|TRBD1|.
CASTQTGFYGYTF
TGTGCCAGCACCCAGACAGGGTTCTATGGCTACACCTTC
>TRBV10-2|TRBJ2-3|15|TRBD2|many
CASGASGRSGDTQYF
TGCGCCAGCGGGGCTAGCGGGAGGTCTGGAGATACGCAGTATTTT
>TRBV20-1|TRBJ2-7|12|TRBD1|many
CSWTGETYEQYF
TGCAGCTGGACAGGGGAAACCTACGAGCAGTACTTC
>TRBV5-1|TRBJ2-7|14|TRBD1|few
CASSRDRGHDEQYF
TGCGCCAGCAGCCGCGACAGGGGACACGACGAGCAGTACTTC